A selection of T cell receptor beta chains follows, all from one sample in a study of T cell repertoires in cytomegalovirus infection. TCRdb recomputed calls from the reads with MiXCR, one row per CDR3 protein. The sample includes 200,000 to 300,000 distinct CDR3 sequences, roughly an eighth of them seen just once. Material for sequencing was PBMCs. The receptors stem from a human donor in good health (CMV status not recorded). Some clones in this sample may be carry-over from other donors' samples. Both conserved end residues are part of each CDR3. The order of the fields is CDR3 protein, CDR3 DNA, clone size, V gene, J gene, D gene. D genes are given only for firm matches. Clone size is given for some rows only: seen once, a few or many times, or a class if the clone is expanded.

CDR3 protein: CASTRDRSEETQYF
CDR3 DNA: TGTGCCAGCACCAGGGACCGAAGTGAAGAGACCCAGTACTTC
clone size: many
V gene: TRBV7-2
J gene: TRBJ2-5
D gene: -

CDR3 protein: CALGDRAGYGYTF
CDR3 DNA: TGTGCCCTTGGGGACAGGGCGGGCTATGGCTACACCTTC
clone size: many
V gene: TRBV7-8
J gene: TRBJ1-2
D gene: TRBD1

CDR3 protein: CASRQFINNSPLHF
CDR3 DNA: TGTGCCAGCCGACAGTTCATAAATAATTCACCCCTCCACTTT
clone size: many
V gene: TRBV2
J gene: TRBJ1-6
D gene: -

CDR3 protein: CASTPGAEWEQYF
CDR3 DNA: TGTGCCAGTACCCCTGGGGCGGAATGGGAGCAGTACTTC
clone size: many
V gene: TRBV19
J gene: TRBJ2-7
D gene: -

CDR3 protein: CASSSETTYSNQPQHF
CDR3 DNA: TGTGCCAGTAGTAGTGAGACAACTTATAGCAATCAGCCCCAGCATTTT
clone size: many
V gene: TRBV19
J gene: TRBJ1-5
D gene: -

CDR3 protein: CSAWGPVNTGELFF
CDR3 DNA: TGCAGTGCTTGGGGACCAGTGAACACCGGGGAGCTGTTTTTT
clone size: -
V gene: TRBV20-1
J gene: TRBJ2-2
D gene: -

CDR3 protein: CASSLLGSEAFF
CDR3 DNA: TGTGCCAGCAGCTTACTGGGGTCTGAAGCTTTCTTT
clone size: many
V gene: TRBV7-3
J gene: TRBJ1-1
D gene: -

CDR3 protein: CASSPPGPHEQYF
CDR3 DNA: TGTGCCAGCAGCCCCCCGGGACCCCACGAGCAGTACTTC
clone size: many
V gene: TRBV7-2
J gene: TRBJ2-7
D gene: -

CDR3 protein: CAWRLSGGYGYTF
CDR3 DNA: TGTGCCTGGAGGCTGTCAGGGGGCTATGGCTACACCTTC
clone size: once
V gene: TRBV30
J gene: TRBJ1-2
D gene: TRBD1

CDR3 protein: CASSLAGGWNTDTQYF
CDR3 DNA: TGTGCCAGCAGCTTAGCCGGGGGTTGGAACACAGATACGCAGTATTTT
clone size: many
V gene: TRBV7-2
J gene: TRBJ2-3
D gene: -

CDR3 protein: CSASYSRAASYEQYF
CDR3 DNA: TGCAGTGCTAGTTATAGCAGAGCGGCCTCCTACGAGCAGTACTTC
clone size: many
V gene: TRBV20-1
J gene: TRBJ2-7
D gene: -

CDR3 protein: CSARAPFAPGESEQYF
CDR3 DNA: TGCAGTGCTAGAGCCCCTTTCGCCCCAGGGGAGTCCGAGCAGTACTTC
clone size: -
V gene: TRBV20-1
J gene: TRBJ2-7
D gene: -

CDR3 protein: CASSPSRTGAPYGYTF
CDR3 DNA: TGTGCCAGCTCACCATCAAGAACGGGGGCTCCCTATGGCTACACCTTC
clone size: few
V gene: TRBV18
J gene: TRBJ1-2
D gene: -

CDR3 protein: CASSSSGGPETQYF
CDR3 DNA: TGTGCCAGCAGCTCCTCCGGGGGGCCGGAGACCCAGTACTTC
clone size: many
V gene: TRBV7-6
J gene: TRBJ2-5
D gene: -

CDR3 protein: CASSLWVGEKLFF
CDR3 DNA: TGTGCCAGCAGCTTATGGGTGGGCGAAAAACTGTTTTTT
clone size: many
V gene: TRBV7-2
J gene: TRBJ1-4
D gene: -

CDR3 protein: CASSPRDRTEQYF
CDR3 DNA: TGTGCCAGCAGTCCCCGGGACAGGACCGAGCAGTACTTC
clone size: many
V gene: TRBV28
J gene: TRBJ2-7
D gene: TRBD1

CDR3 protein: CASSSAGETQYF
CDR3 DNA: TGTGCCAGCAGCTCGGCTGGGGAGACCCAGTACTTC
clone size: many
V gene: TRBV7-2
J gene: TRBJ2-5
D gene: -

CDR3 protein: CATSAQPAAAYNEQFF
CDR3 DNA: TGTGCCACCAGTGCCCAGCCGGCGGCAGCCTACAATGAGCAGTTCTTC
clone size: many
V gene: TRBV24-1
J gene: TRBJ2-1
D gene: -

CDR3 protein: CASSQGGGPYEQYF
CDR3 DNA: TGTGCCAGCAGCCAGGGCGGGGGCCCCTACGAGCAGTACTTC
clone size: few
V gene: TRBV3-1
J gene: TRBJ2-7
D gene: -

CDR3 protein: CASSQDTGGYEAFF
CDR3 DNA: TGCGCCAGCAGCCAAGATACAGGGGGCTATGAAGCTTTCTTT
clone size: -
V gene: TRBV4-3
J gene: TRBJ1-1
D gene: TRBD1

CDR3 protein: CASSLDNGSYNSPLHF
CDR3 DNA: TGTGCCAGCAGCTTAGACAACGGTTCCTATAATTCACCCCTCCACTTT
clone size: many
V gene: TRBV7-2
J gene: TRBJ1-6
D gene: -

CDR3 protein: CASSTAGGRWDNEQFF
CDR3 DNA: TGTGCCAGCAGCACCGCGGGAGGGCGGTGGGACAATGAGCAGTTCTTC
clone size: many
V gene: TRBV12-3/TRBV12-4
J gene: TRBJ2-1
D gene: TRBD2

CDR3 protein: CSARDFSGYEQYF
CDR3 DNA: TGCAGTGCTAGAGACTTCTCTGGCTACGAGCAGTACTTC
clone size: -
V gene: TRBV20-1
J gene: TRBJ2-7
D gene: -

CDR3 protein: CASSPAPTGSGTDTQYF
CDR3 DNA: TGTGCCAGCAGCCCTGCGCCGACAGGCTCGGGCACAGATACGCAGTATTTT
clone size: many
V gene: TRBV7-2
J gene: TRBJ2-3
D gene: -

CDR3 protein: CSASRGGQETQYF
CDR3 DNA: TGCAGTGCTTCTCGAGGGGGCCAAGAGACCCAGTACTTC
clone size: -
V gene: TRBV20-1
J gene: TRBJ2-5
D gene: -

CDR3 protein: CASSVDDGLPYYEQYF
CDR3 DNA: TGTGCCAGCAGCGTAGATGACGGCCTCCCTTACTACGAGCAGTACTTC
clone size: -
V gene: TRBV9
J gene: TRBJ2-7
D gene: -

CDR3 protein: CASSGTGTNEKLFF
CDR3 DNA: TGCGCCAGCAGCGGGACAGGGACTAATGAAAAACTGTTTTTT
clone size: -
V gene: TRBV5-1
J gene: TRBJ1-4
D gene: TRBD1

CDR3 protein: CASSFTGDYEQYF
CDR3 DNA: TGTGCCAGCAGCTTTACAGGTGACTACGAGCAGTACTTC
clone size: many
V gene: TRBV7-2
J gene: TRBJ2-7
D gene: -

CDR3 protein: CASRAAWPDYGYTF
CDR3 DNA: TGTGCCTCTAGAGCGGCTTGGCCCGACTATGGCTACACCTTC
clone size: few
V gene: TRBV10-3
J gene: TRBJ1-2
D gene: -